This T cell receptor (beta chain) derives from a study of blood T cell repertoires in COVID-19. As for the study in general: Whether acute or convalescent, the COVID-19 samples came from the United States, Italy and Spain.

Original processing notes: Nucleated cell counts were estimated from reference gene primer amplification. This table comes from immunoSEQ multiplex PCR, and its TCRdb copy is limited to in-frame clones, with some not included. The D gene and trimming were derived from the DNA, and the V and J assignments and clone size from that table. Of about 220,000 clones in the sample, roughly nine tenths were seen once. The CDR3 extends over 13 amino acids. Germline-derived CDR1 and CDR2 are SGDLS and YYNGEE. With 2 bases removed from V and 7 bases from J, the gap between germline ends came to 13 bases. The rearrangement uses TRBV9 and TRBJ2-7; perhaps TRBD1 as D (6 bases). This sequence originates from a woman aged 18-29 years in a cohort exposed to, infected with or recovered from COVID-19 (not recorded which). Sequencing was done on a sample of PBMCs or T cells enriched from blood (not recorded which). CDR3 in DNA: TGTGCCAGCAGCGTCACAGGGATGGGGGAGCAGTACTTC. This translates into CASSVTGMGEQYF.